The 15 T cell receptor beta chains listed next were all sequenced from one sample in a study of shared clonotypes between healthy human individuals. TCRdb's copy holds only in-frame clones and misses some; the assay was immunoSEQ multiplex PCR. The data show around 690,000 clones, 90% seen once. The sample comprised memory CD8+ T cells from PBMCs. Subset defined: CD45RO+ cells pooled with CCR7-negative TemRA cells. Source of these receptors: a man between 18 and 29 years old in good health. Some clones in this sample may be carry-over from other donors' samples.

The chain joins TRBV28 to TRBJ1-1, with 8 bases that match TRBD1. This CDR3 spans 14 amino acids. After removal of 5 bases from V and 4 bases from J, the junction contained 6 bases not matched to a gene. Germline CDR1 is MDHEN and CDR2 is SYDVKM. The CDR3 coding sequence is TGTGCCAGCAGTAGGACAGGGTCGTCCACTGAAGCTTTCTTT. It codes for CASSRTGSSTEAFF. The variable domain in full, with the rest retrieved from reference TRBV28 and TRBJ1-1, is DVKVTQSSRYLVKRTGEKVFLECVQDMDHENMFWYRQDPGLGLRLIYFSYDVKMKEKGDIPEGYSVSREKKERFSLILESASTNQTSMYLCASSRTGSSTEAFFGQGTRLTVV.

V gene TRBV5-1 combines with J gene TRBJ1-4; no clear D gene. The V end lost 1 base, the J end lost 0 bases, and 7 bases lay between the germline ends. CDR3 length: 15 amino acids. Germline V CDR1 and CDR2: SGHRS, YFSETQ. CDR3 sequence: CASSLRAATNEKLFF. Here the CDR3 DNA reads TGCGCCAGCAGCTTGCGAGCAGCAACTAATGAAAAACTGTTTTTT.

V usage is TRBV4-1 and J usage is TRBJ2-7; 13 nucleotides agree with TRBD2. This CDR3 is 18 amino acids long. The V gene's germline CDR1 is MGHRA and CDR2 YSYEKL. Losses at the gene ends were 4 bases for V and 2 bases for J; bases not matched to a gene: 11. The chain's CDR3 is CASSPLFRLAGGAYEQYF. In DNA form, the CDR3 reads TGCGCCAGCAGCCCTTTATTTCGACTAGCGGGAGGAGCCTACGAGCAGTACTTC.

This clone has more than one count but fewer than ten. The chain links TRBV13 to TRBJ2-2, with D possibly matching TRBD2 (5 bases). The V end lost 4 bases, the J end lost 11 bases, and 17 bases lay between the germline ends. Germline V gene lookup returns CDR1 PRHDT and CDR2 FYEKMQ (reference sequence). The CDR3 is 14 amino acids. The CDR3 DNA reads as TGTGCCAGCAGCTCCGGACTGGAACCGGGCGAGCTGTTTTTT. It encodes CASSSGLEPGELFF.

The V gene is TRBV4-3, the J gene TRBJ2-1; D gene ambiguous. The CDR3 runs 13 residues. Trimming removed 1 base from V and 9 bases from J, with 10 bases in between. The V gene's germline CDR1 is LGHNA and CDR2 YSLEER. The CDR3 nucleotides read TGCGCCAGCAGCCAAGCCGCCGATGGTGAGCAGTTCTTC. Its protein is CASSQAADGEQFF.

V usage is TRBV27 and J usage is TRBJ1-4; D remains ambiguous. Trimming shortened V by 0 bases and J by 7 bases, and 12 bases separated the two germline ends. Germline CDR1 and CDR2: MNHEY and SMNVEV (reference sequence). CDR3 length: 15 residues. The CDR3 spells CASSLSPHPGEKLFF. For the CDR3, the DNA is TGTGCCAGCAGTTTATCCCCGCACCCGGGTGAAAAACTGTTTTTT.

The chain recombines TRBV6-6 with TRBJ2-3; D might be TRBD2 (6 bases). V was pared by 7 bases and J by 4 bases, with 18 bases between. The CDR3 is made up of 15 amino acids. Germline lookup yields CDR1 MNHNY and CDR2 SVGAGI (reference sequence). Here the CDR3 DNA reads TGTGCCAGCATTTCTAATGGGAGGTTCTCAGATACGCAGTATTTT. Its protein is CASISNGRFSDTQYF.

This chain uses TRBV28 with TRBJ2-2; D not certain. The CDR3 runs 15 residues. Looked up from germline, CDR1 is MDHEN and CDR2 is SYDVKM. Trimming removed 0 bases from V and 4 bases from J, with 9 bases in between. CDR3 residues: CASSLWVSPTGELFF. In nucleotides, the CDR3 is TGTGCCAGCAGTTTATGGGTCAGCCCCACCGGGGAGCTGTTTTTT.

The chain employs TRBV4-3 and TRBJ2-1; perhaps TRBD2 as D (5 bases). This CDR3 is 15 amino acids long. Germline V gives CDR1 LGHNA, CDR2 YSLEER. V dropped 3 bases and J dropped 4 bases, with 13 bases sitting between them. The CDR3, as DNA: TGCGCCAGCAGCCATGGGCAAGCGGAGTACAATGAGCAGTTCTTC. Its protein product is CASSHGQAEYNEQFF.

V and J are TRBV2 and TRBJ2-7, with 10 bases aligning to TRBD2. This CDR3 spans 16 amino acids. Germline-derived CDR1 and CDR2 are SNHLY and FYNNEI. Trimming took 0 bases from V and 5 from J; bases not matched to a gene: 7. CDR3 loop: CASSEAQGLAYDEQYF. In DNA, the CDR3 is TGTGCCAGCAGTGAAGCGCAGGGACTAGCGTATGACGAGCAGTACTTC.

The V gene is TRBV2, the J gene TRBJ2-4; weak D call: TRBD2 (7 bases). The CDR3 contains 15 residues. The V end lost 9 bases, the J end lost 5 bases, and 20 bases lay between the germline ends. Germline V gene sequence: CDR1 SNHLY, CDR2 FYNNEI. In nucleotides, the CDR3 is TGTGCCAGTAGGGGGGCGGGGGCCCTCGAAAACATTCAGTACTTC. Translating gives CASRGAGALENIQYF.

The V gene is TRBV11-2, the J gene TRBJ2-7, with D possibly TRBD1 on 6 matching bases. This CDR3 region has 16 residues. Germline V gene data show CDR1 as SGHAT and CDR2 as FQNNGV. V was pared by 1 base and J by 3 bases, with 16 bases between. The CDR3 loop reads CASSLGSGQPRYEQYF. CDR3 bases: TGTGCCAGCAGCTTAGGTTCGGGACAACCACGCTACGAGCAGTACTTC.

The CDR3 here is CASSFRTEGTQYF. CDR3 bases: TGTGCCAGCAGTTTTCGGACAGAGGGGACCCAGTACTTC. The chain is built from TRBV28 and TRBJ2-5; D possibly corresponds to TRBD1 (6 bases). This CDR3 region has 13 residues. Looked up from germline, CDR1 is MDHEN and CDR2 is SYDVKM. V dropped 3 bases and J dropped 7 bases, with 12 bases sitting between them.

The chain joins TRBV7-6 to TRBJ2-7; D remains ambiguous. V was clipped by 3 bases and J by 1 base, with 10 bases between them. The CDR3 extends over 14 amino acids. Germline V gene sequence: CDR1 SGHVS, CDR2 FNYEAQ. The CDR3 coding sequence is TGTGCCAGCAGCTTGACCGACGAGTCCTACGAGCAGTACTTC. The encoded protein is CASSLTDESYEQYF.

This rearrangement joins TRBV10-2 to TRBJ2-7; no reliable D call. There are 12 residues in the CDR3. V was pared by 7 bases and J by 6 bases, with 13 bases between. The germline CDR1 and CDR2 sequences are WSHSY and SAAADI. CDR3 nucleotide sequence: TGCGCCAGCACCCCGAACACTGGCGAGCAGTACTTC. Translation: CASTPNTGEQYF.